This TCR beta chain was sequenced for a study of T cell responses to AZD1222 COVID-19 vaccine. Study outcomes and limitations: Females outnumbered males among donors, who were mostly white British; clonal diversity was possibly underestimated. Repertoires were obtained only post-peak T cell response. As reported, nearly half of all spike-specific TCRs target variant regions that are unmutated.

Assay: immunoSEQ multiplex PCR; the TCRdb copy retains only in-frame clones and omits some. The sample yields 90,000 to 100,000 clones, around nine tenths seen once. CDR3 size: 15 residues. In germline, CDR1 is SNHLY, CDR2 FYNNEI. V shed 7 bases and J shed 5 bases, with 17 bases lying between them. Note on this clone: Its antigen remains unknown.

The sequenced sample was peripheral blood, obtained on day 0 of AZD1222 vaccination. The clonotype was recovered from an adult in good health. This sequence joins TRBV2 and TRBJ1-4; maybe TRBD1 (5 bases). The CDR3 sequence: CASKEVGGSNEKLFF. The CDR3 nucleotides read TGTGCCAGCAAAGAGGTTGGGGGTTCGAATGAAAAACTGTTTTTT.